These 13 T cell receptor beta chains share one sample of origin, sequenced in a study of shared clonotypes between healthy human individuals. Generated by immunoSEQ multiplex PCR, the TCRdb table keeps only in-frame clones and is missing some. The sample has around 2.5 million clones; approximately 94% are singletons. Sequencing used naive CD4+ T cells from PBMCs. Stated subset: CD45RA+ positively selected. These receptor sequences come from a man in his late teens or twenties in good health. Some clones in this sample may be carry-over from other donors' samples.

In the case of this clone: At the DNA level, this CDR3 is encoded by other sequences in the same sample as well. J is TRBJ1-1 and V is TRBV28; D is undetermined. The V end lost 2 bases, the J end lost 2 bases, and 6 bases lay between the germline ends. Looked up from germline, CDR1 is MDHEN and CDR2 is SYDVKM. The CDR3 runs to 13 residues. The CDR3 DNA sequence: TGTGCCAGCAGTTTAAGGGTCAACACTGAAGCTTTCTTT. It codes for CASSLRVNTEAFF.

The chain links TRBV7-3 to TRBJ2-7; the D is unclear. From germline, CDR1 is SGHTA and CDR2 FQGTGA. This CDR3 spans 14 amino acids. V lost 2 bases to trimming and J lost 4 bases, with 12 bases between them. The DNA of the CDR3 is TGTGCCAGCAGCTTAGTCGGTTTCGGGTACGAGCAGTACTTC. Amino acids: CASSLVGFGYEQYF.

V usage is TRBV28 and J usage is TRBJ1-3, with D unclear. V was clipped by 2 bases and J by 0 bases, with 17 bases between them. The CDR3 covers 18 residues. Germline assignment: CDR1 MDHEN and CDR2 SYDVKM. The CDR3 DNA reads as TGTGCCAGCAGTTTAGAGGTCCATAGTTGGAGCTCTGGAAACACCATATATTTT. Encoded protein: CASSLEVHSWSSGNTIYF.

The chain combines TRBV10-3 with TRBJ1-1, with D unresolved. The CDR3 has 14 amino acids. Germline-derived CDR1 and CDR2 are ENHRY and SYGVKD. V lost 6 bases, J lost 0 bases, and 11 bases lay in between. In nucleotides, the CDR3 is TGTGCCATCAGAGTAGGACTGATGAACACTGAAGCTTTCTTT. Amino acids: CAIRVGLMNTEAFF.

The chain's CDR3 is CASRAGGLAYGYTF. The CDR3 DNA sequence: TGTGCCAGCCGGGCTGGGGGGCTGGCCTATGGCTACACCTTC. The chain recombines TRBV28 with TRBJ1-2; a weak D match, TRBD1 (6 bases). Germline V CDR1 and CDR2: MDHEN, SYDVKM. The CDR3 spans 14 residues. V gave up 8 bases and J gave up 4 bases, with 17 bases separating them.

The rearrangement uses TRBV5-4 and TRBJ2-7; no firm D call. The CDR3 covers 14 residues. Trimming pared 0 bases from V and 7 bases from J, leaving 14 bases between. CDR1 SGHNT and CDR2 YYREEE come from the germline V gene (reference sequence). CDR3 residues: CASSLVPPVEEQYF. The DNA for the CDR3 is TGTGCCAGCAGCTTGGTACCCCCGGTGGAGGAGCAGTACTTC.

Concerning this clone: In the same sample, other DNA sequences code for this CDR3. The chain couples TRBV9 to TRBJ2-7; 10 bases are a match to TRBD2. CDR3 size: 15 residues. CDR1 SGDLS and CDR2 YYNGEE come from the germline V gene. The J segment lost 0 bases and the V segment lost 2 bases, leaving 2 bases of the junction unmatched. Written as DNA, the CDR3 is TGTGCCAGCAGCGTGTCTAGCGGGAGCTCCTACGAGCAGTACTTC. This gives the protein CASSVSSGSSYEQYF.

On this clone itself: Within the sample, other DNA sequences also encode this same CDR3. The chain has TRBV7-3 and TRBJ2-7, with D hard to call. Germline CDR1 is SGHTA and CDR2 is FQGTGA. The CDR3 consists of 14 residues. Trimming took off 1 base at V and 0 bases at J, with 7 bases between the two ends. CDR3 loop: CASSLMAASYEQYF. The CDR3 nucleotides are TGTGCCAGCAGCTTAATGGCAGCCTCCTACGAGCAGTACTTC.

This clone was seen a few times. This chain connects TRBV29-1 to TRBJ1-1; D call uncertain. The germline V and J ends were trimmed by 0 bases and 7 bases, with 12 bases remaining between them. The CDR3 loop spans 13 amino acids. The germline gives CDR1 SQVTM, CDR2 ANQGSEA. CDR3 DNA sequence: TGCAGCGTTGAAGATCTATACCGACTTGAAGCTTTCTTT. Protein: CSVEDLYRLEAFF.

V usage is TRBV18 and J usage is TRBJ1-2; the D is unclear. Germline V gene data show CDR1 as KGHSH and CDR2 as LQKENI. The CDR3 extends over 13 amino acids. The ends were cut back, 2 bases at V and 3 bases at J, with 7 bases in the middle. The CDR3 here is CASSPSSDYGYTF. DNA of the CDR3: TGTGCCAGCTCACCATCCTCAGACTATGGCTACACCTTC. Based on the CDR3 plus reference TRBV18 and TRBJ1-2, the full variable domain is NAGVMQNPRHLVRRRGQEARLRCSPMKGHSHVYWYRQLPEEGLKFMVYLQKENIIDESGMPKERFSAEFPKEGPSILRIQQVVRGDSAAYFCASSPSSDYGYTFGSGTRLTVV.

The CDR3 DNA follows: TGTGCCAGCAGTTTGAGGGCCGGGACTAGAGGTGCGGGGGAGCAGTTCTTC. Residues: CASSLRAGTRGAGEQFF. The chain carries TRBV27 and TRBJ2-1; TRBD2 aligns across 8 bases. This CDR3 region has 17 residues. Looked up from germline, CDR1 is MNHEY and CDR2 is SMNVEV (reference sequence). Trimming at V came to 3 bases and at J to 10 bases, leaving 17 bases not matched to a gene.

This chain joins TRBV5-1 and TRBJ2-1, with 8 bases identical to TRBD2. The CDR3 has 15 residues. Trimming at V came to 4 bases and at J to 4 bases, leaving 7 bases not matched to a gene. Germline V gene sequence: CDR1 SGHRS, CDR2 YFSETQ. The CDR3 DNA reads TGCGCCAGCAGCCCTGGGGCTAGCGGGTACAATGAGCAGTTCTTC. It is translated as CASSPGASGYNEQFF.

The CDR3 DNA follows: TGTGCCAGCAGCTCAGGGATAAACTATGGCTACACCTTC. It encodes CASSSGINYGYTF. The V gene is TRBV11-2, the J gene TRBJ1-2; a weak D match, TRBD1 (5 bases). CDR3 length: 13 residues. The V end was cut by 4 bases, the J end by 2 bases, with 8 bases between. The germline gives CDR1 SGHAT, CDR2 FQNNGV.